This T cell receptor beta chain derives from a study of shared clonotypes between healthy human individuals. CD4+ cells underwent separation, giving CD45RA+ naive and CD45RA-negative memory subsets. Whole-study findings and limits: Clonotypes which were not shared had lower generation probabilities than clonotypes that all four donors shared.

As for this clone: Its antigen is unidentified.

TCRdb keeps only in-frame clones here, not all; method: immunoSEQ multiplex PCR. The sample has roughly 1,000,000 clones; approximately 80% are singletons. Sequencing input: memory CD4+ T cells from PBMCs. Subset meaning: CD45RA-negative fraction. The receptor was derived from a man younger than 35 in good health. Some clones in this sample may be carry-over from other donors' samples.

The CDR3 reads CAIRQRLNTEAFF. The DNA of the CDR3 is TGTGCCATCCGGCAGAGATTGAACACTGAAGCTTTCTTT. V gene TRBV10-3 combines with J gene TRBJ1-1; D is undetermined. The CDR3 runs to 13 residues. Looked up from germline, CDR1 is ENHRY and CDR2 is SYGVKD. Trimming took off 8 bases at V and 0 bases at J, with 10 bases between the two ends.